What follows are 21 T cell receptor beta chains derived from one specimen sequenced in a study of blood T cell repertoires in COVID-19. The assay was immunoSEQ multiplex PCR, and TCRdb's table has in-frame clones only and misses some. This sample has about 99,000 clones, with around 83% found just once. The sequenced material came from peripheral blood. Every receptor here comes from a man between 65 and 85 years old with active or convalescent COVID-19.

Points on this clone: Other DNA variants within this sample encode the same CDR3. The J gene is TRBJ1-1, the V gene TRBV30; D is unresolved. The CDR3 extends over 13 amino acids. Trimming took 0 bases from V and 1 from J, leaving 6 bases between them. The V gene's germline CDR1 is GTSNPN and CDR2 SVGIG (reference sequence). CDR3 loop: CAWSVSRNTEAFF. The DNA of the CDR3 is TGTGCCTGGAGTGTAAGTAGGAACACTGAAGCTTTCTTT.

This chain's CDR3 is CASTRVLDGSYEQYF. CDR3 DNA: TGTGCCAGCACACGGGTTCTGGATGGCTCCTACGAGCAGTACTTC. The chain is built from TRBV28 and TRBJ2-7; unclear D gene. In germline, CDR1 is MDHEN, CDR2 SYDVKM. Trimming took 7 bases from V and 0 from J, leaving 16 bases between them. The CDR3 is 15 amino acids.

This clone came up a few times. The chain carries TRBV9 and TRBJ2-5; 10 positions agree with TRBD2. Germline-derived CDR1 and CDR2 are SGDLS and YYNGEE. The CDR3 consists of 16 residues. Unmatched junction bases numbered 3, after V lost 0 bases and J lost 1 base. The CDR3 sequence: CASSVAQRGGQETQYF. CDR3 in DNA: TGTGCCAGCAGCGTAGCCCAGCGGGGGGGCCAAGAGACCCAGTACTTC.

V is TRBV6-1 and J is TRBJ1-2, with D possibly being TRBD1 (5 bases). Germline V lookup: CDR1 MNHNS, CDR2 SASEGT. The CDR3 is 12 amino acids. With 2 bases removed from V and 7 bases from J, the gap between germline ends came to 8 bases. The CDR3 loop is CASSETGTGYTF. CDR3 sequence (DNA): TGTGCCAGCAGTGAAACAGGAACTGGCTACACCTTC.

The chain couples TRBV19 to TRBJ1-5, with D perhaps TRBD1 (5 bases). The V gene lost 4 bases and the J gene lost 6 bases, with 16 bases spanning the gap. Germline V gives CDR1 LNHDA, CDR2 SQIVND (reference sequence). CDR3 length equals 15 residues. The CDR3 region has the DNA TGTGCCAGTAGTACCGGGACCGGGAGGACTCAGCCCCAGCATTTT. It specifies CASSTGTGRTQPQHF.

The chain has TRBV9 and TRBJ1-1; 7 bases fit TRBD1. Germline values: CDR1 SGDLS, CDR2 YYNGEE. The CDR3 covers 17 residues. Trimming at V came to 3 bases and at J to 1 base, leaving 12 bases not matched to a gene. CDR3 DNA sequence: TGTGCCAGCAGCGCCGAACACAGGGGAACCGCGAACACTGAAGCTTTCTTT. Translation: CASSAEHRGTANTEAFF.

The CDR3 is CASSYSNSGRRLAQYF. CDR3 DNA: TGTGCCAGCAGTTACTCTAACTCCGGGAGGAGGTTGGCCCAGTACTTC. The V and J genes are TRBV6-5 and TRBJ2-5, with 7 bases lining up with TRBD2. Germline V gene lookup returns CDR1 MNHEY and CDR2 SVGAGI. Trimming cost V 0 bases and J 9 bases; bases outside gene matches: 13. This CDR3 contains 16 residues.

J is TRBJ2-2 and V is TRBV3-1 (or the pseudogene TRBV3-2); D remains ambiguous. The germline V gene encodes CDR1 LGHDT and CDR2 YNNKEL (reference sequence). The CDR3 has 15 amino acids. Deletions cut 0 bases from V and 4 bases from J, with 9 bases between. CDR3 sequence: CASSQEDFGTGELFF. CDR3 sequence (DNA): TGTGCCAGCAGCCAAGAAGACTTTGGCACCGGGGAGCTGTTTTTT.

The chain joins TRBV4-2 to TRBJ2-3; a possible D gene is TRBD2 (6 bases). Trimming removed 0 bases at V and 4 bases at J, with 14 bases between. Germline CDR1 reads LGHNA; CDR2 reads YNFKEQ. The CDR3 spans 16 residues. CDR3 in amino acids: CASSQDAGKAPDTQYF. The CDR3 DNA reads as TGTGCCAGCAGCCAAGATGCGGGGAAGGCCCCAGATACGCAGTATTTT.

Only one count was recorded for this clone. The chain combines TRBV29-1 with TRBJ2-3, with 8 positions matching TRBD2. The J segment lost 3 bases and the V segment lost 0 bases, leaving 8 bases of the junction unmatched. CDR3 size: 16 residues. Germline CDR1 and CDR2: SQVTM and ANQGSEA. The CDR3: CSVEDQSGGPTDTQYF. In DNA, the CDR3 is TGCAGCGTTGAAGATCAATCGGGGGGGCCGACAGATACGCAGTATTTT.

This clone was seen only once. The chain has TRBV5-4 and TRBJ1-2, with TRBD1 identical over 8 bases. The V gene end was trimmed by 4 bases and the J gene end by 8 bases; junction bases not matched to a gene: 7. There are 13 residues in the CDR3. From germline, CDR1 is SGHNT and CDR2 YYREEE (reference sequence). The CDR3 DNA reads TGTGCCAGCAGCCAGGGGGCCGTTTTAGGCTACACCTTC. Encoded protein: CASSQGAVLGYTF.

V usage is TRBV12-5 and J usage is TRBJ2-2; 8 bases map to TRBD2. The germline gives CDR1 LGHNT, CDR2 FRNRAP. V lost 5 bases to trimming and J lost 0 bases; unmatched junction nucleotides: 8. The CDR3 has 17 residues. The CDR3 spells CASGPGGAQANTGELFF. For the CDR3, the DNA is TGTGCTAGTGGTCCGGGGGGGGCCCAAGCGAACACCGGGGAGCTGTTTTTT.

V and J are TRBV9 and TRBJ2-1; TRBD2 matches at 10 bases. The germline CDR1 and CDR2 sequences are SGDLS and YYNGEE. Trimming took 0 bases from V and 7 from J; bases not matched to a gene: 4. The CDR3 length is 15 residues. The CDR3 DNA reads TGTGCCAGCAGCGTAGATAGCGGGGGGTGGAATGAGCAGTTCTTC. This encodes CASSVDSGGWNEQFF.

The rearrangement links TRBV5-1 to TRBJ2-5; 7 bases map to TRBD1. Per germline, CDR1 SGHRS and CDR2 YFSETQ. V gave up 4 bases and J gave up 5 bases; unmatched junction bases: 5. The CDR3 is 13 residues long. In DNA, the CDR3 is TGCGCCAGCAGCACCGGGACAGTGGAGACCCAGTACTTC. Protein sequence: CASSTGTVETQYF. Combining the CDR3 with reference TRBV5-1 and TRBJ2-5 gives the whole variable domain KAGVTQTPRYLIKTRGQQVTLSCSPISGHRSVSWYQQTPGQGLQFLFEYFSETQRNKGNFPGRFSGRQFSNSRSEMNVSTLELGDSALYLCASSTGTVETQYFGPGTRLLVL.

The V gene is TRBV11-2, the J gene TRBJ2-5; 10 bases match TRBD2. CDR1 is SGHAT, CDR2 FQNNGV, per germline. CDR3 length: 16 amino acids. The trim removed 0 bases at V and 5 bases at J, leaving 6 bases unmatched. In DNA form, the CDR3 reads TGTGCCAGCAGCTTAGATAAGCGGGGGGGCTTTGAGACCCAGTACTTC. Amino acids: CASSLDKRGGFETQYF. The full variable domain, with the rest looked up from reference TRBV11-2 and TRBJ2-5, is EAGVAQSPRYKIIEKRQSVAFWCNPISGHATLYWYQQILGQGPKLLIQFQNNGVVDDSQLPKDRFSAERLKGVDSTLKIQPAKLEDSAVYLCASSLDKRGGFETQYFGPGTRLLVL.

The CDR3 nucleotides are TGTGCCAGCAGCCAAGGGGGGACACTCGGAAACACCATATATTTT. Its protein product is CASSQGGTLGNTIYF. The rearrangement uses TRBV3-1 (or the pseudogene TRBV3-2) and TRBJ1-3; weak D call: TRBD1 (6 bases). Trimming shortened V by 1 base and J by 4 bases, and 11 bases separated the two germline ends. Germline values: CDR1 LGHDT, CDR2 YNNKEL (reference sequence). The CDR3 has 15 residues.

The chain links TRBV7-6 to TRBJ1-2; maybe TRBD1 (6 bases). Germline CDR1 and CDR2: SGHVS and FNYEAQ. The V gene lost 5 bases and the J gene lost 6 bases, with 10 bases spanning the gap. The CDR3 is 12 residues long. The CDR3 protein is CASSVSGDGYTF. CDR3 in DNA: TGTGCCAGCAGCGTATCAGGGGATGGCTACACCTTC.

The chain recombines TRBV7-6 with TRBJ2-1; 13 bases map to TRBD2. V shed 5 bases, J shed 9 bases, and the junction held 10 bases outside the gene matches. Germline loops: CDR1 SGHVS, CDR2 FNYEAQ. This CDR3 has 16 amino acids. The CDR3 loop is CASSPATSGGAVEQFF. The DNA for the CDR3 is TGTGCCAGCAGCCCCGCAACTAGCGGGGGGGCCGTTGAGCAGTTCTTC.

V usage is TRBV14 and J usage is TRBJ2-3, with 7 bases matching TRBD1. The CDR3 contains 16 residues. CDR1 and CDR2 from the germline V gene are SGHDN and FVKESK. The ends lost 2 bases at V and 4 bases at J; junction bases unmatched: 9. As DNA, the CDR3 is TGTGCCAGCAGCCAAATAGGGACAGTCAAATCAGATACGCAGTATTTT. This gives the protein CASSQIGTVKSDTQYF. Together with reference TRBV14 and TRBJ2-3, the CDR3 gives the full variable domain: EAGVTQFPSHSVIEKGQTVTLRCDPISGHDNLYWYRRVMGKEIKFLLHFVKESKQDESGMPNNRFLAERTGGTYSTLKVQPAELEDSGVYFCASSQIGTVKSDTQYFGPGTRLTVL.

The chain employs TRBV7-3 and TRBJ2-7; weak D call: TRBD1 (5 bases). Germline V gene data show CDR1 as SGHTA and CDR2 as FQGTGA. There are 13 residues in the CDR3. V lost 5 bases and J lost 0, with 8 bases in between. DNA of the CDR3: TGTGCCAGCAGCCCCGACAGCTCCTACGAGCAGTACTTC. Protein sequence: CASSPDSSYEQYF.

The chain links TRBV30 to TRBJ2-5; D not resolved. The CDR3 consists of 14 residues. V was cut by 1 base and J by 2 bases, with 11 bases left in between. In germline, CDR1 is GTSNPN, CDR2 SVGIG (reference sequence). The CDR3, as DNA: TGTGCCTGGAGTGGATCCGGGTATCAAGAGACCCAGTACTTC. It translates to CAWSGSGYQETQYF.